The 27 T cell receptor beta chains reported below all come from one sample, sequenced in a study of T cell responses to AZD1222 COVID-19 vaccine (dated by TCRdb to about 2021). The time point label, read with the paper, signifies: baseline before first vaccination. Receptor amplification or capture employed the immunoSEQ multiplex PCR assay. Here the immuneACCESS table is served through TCRdb, limited to in-frame sequences with V and J called. Missing clones are a known gap in these copies; in checked studies unresolved V genes cover under half, and the rest lacks a known reason. For this sample the table gives 150,000 to 200,000 clones, of which just under 90% were detected only once. Roughly 6% of the sample comes from the top ten. This specimen was peripheral blood, taken on day 0 of AZD1222 vaccination. These receptors came from an adult in good health.

The gene calls are TRBV5-1 and TRBJ2-3, with 7 bases lining up with TRBD1. The V segment lost 4 bases and the J segment 0 bases; nucleotides outside the gene matches: 5. Germline lookup yields CDR1 SGHRS and CDR2 YFSETQ. This CDR3 spans 15 amino acids. DNA of the CDR3: TGCGCCAGCAGCCTGACAGGGCAAAGCACAGATACGCAGTATTTT. Residues: CASSLTGQSTDTQYF.

V gene TRBV28 combines with J gene TRBJ2-6, with D hard to call. CDR1 is MDHEN and CDR2 is SYDVKM in the germline V gene. This CDR3 region has 16 residues. V dropped 5 bases and J dropped 0 bases, with 11 bases sitting between them. The CDR3: CASSRARSSGANVLTF. The CDR3 DNA is TGTGCCAGCAGTAGGGCCCGGAGCTCTGGGGCCAACGTCCTGACTTTC.

The genes are TRBV18 and TRBJ2-1, with 9 nucleotides matching TRBD1. Germline trimming cut 2 bases from V and 7 bases from J; bases unmatched to any gene: 0. This CDR3 region has 13 residues. Looked up from germline, CDR1 is KGHSH and CDR2 is LQKENI. CDR3 sequence: CASSPGQGNEQFF. The CDR3 DNA sequence: TGTGCCAGCTCACCAGGACAGGGGAATGAGCAGTTCTTC.

The chain links TRBV19 to TRBJ2-1; TRBD1 agrees at 7 bases. The CDR3 is 15 amino acids. Trimming cost V 10 bases and J 7 bases; bases outside gene matches: 16. Germline V gives CDR1 LNHDA, CDR2 SQIVND (reference sequence). The CDR3 sequence is CATAVPGQRSNEQFF. CDR3 DNA sequence: TGTGCCACAGCGGTCCCGGGACAGAGGTCGAATGAGCAGTTCTTC.

The rearrangement joins TRBV10-1 to TRBJ1-5; D unresolved. Germline CDR1 and CDR2: WNHNN and SYGVQD (reference sequence). The V gene lost 0 bases and the J gene lost 7 bases, with 4 bases spanning the gap. CDR3 length: 12 residues. The CDR3 coding sequence is TGCGCCAGCAGTGAGTCACCCCAGCCCCAGCATTTT. Its translation is CASSESPQPQHF.

The V and J genes are TRBV4-1 and TRBJ1-2, with D perhaps matching TRBD1 (5 bases). The CDR3 length is 16 residues. V lost 6 bases and J lost 8, with 25 bases in between. The germline V gene has CDR1 MGHRA and CDR2 YSYEKL. The CDR3 nucleotides read TGCGCCAGCAGTTCTGAGCGGGCCGGGGCCAGAGACGGCTACACCTTC. Translated, it gives CASSSERAGARDGYTF.

This sequence joins TRBV6-2 or TRBV6-3 and TRBJ2-1, with TRBD2 as a possible D gene (6 bases). CDR3 size: 18 residues. Per germline, CDR1 MNHEY and CDR2 SVGEGT. Deletions cut 0 bases from V and 5 bases from J, with 20 bases between. This CDR3 reads CASSYSFGGIGLDNEQFF. CDR3 sequence (DNA): TGTGCCAGCAGTTACTCGTTTGGGGGGATCGGTTTAGACAATGAGCAGTTCTTC.

The chain links TRBV20-1 to TRBJ2-7; 7 bases map to TRBD1. V lost 3 bases and J lost 2; bases outside the gene matches: 4. The CDR3 is 13 amino acids. CDR1 and CDR2 (germline): DFQATT, SNEGSKA (reference sequence). The CDR3 DNA reads as TGCAGTGCTAGTCGACAGGGTCCCTACGAGCAGTACTTC. The encoded protein is CSASRQGPYEQYF.

With regard to this clone: Additional DNA sequences in this sample encode the identical CDR3. The chain links TRBV6-5 to TRBJ1-2; no clear D gene. V was trimmed by 5 bases and J by 4 bases, leaving 5 bases between them. Per the germline V gene, CDR1 is MNHEY and CDR2 is SVGAGI. The CDR3 covers 11 residues. CDR3 residues: CASSRGYGYTF. The CDR3 coding sequence is TGTGCCAGCAGTCGAGGCTATGGCTACACCTTC.

This clone was counted a single time. J is TRBJ2-3 and V is TRBV21-1; the table names TRBD2, a call not compared with the DNA. TRBV21-1 is listed as a pseudogene. This CDR3 is built from 18 residues. The CDR3, as DNA: TGTGCCAGCAGCTTTACCGGGACTAGCGGTTTTAGCACAGATACGCAGTATTTT. It codes for CASSFTGTSGFSTDTQYF.

The gene calls are TRBV19 and TRBJ1-5; D is unresolved. Looked up from germline, CDR1 is LNHDA and CDR2 is SQIVND (reference sequence). V was pared by 0 bases and J by 5 bases, with 11 bases between. The CDR3 has 15 residues. The CDR3 coding sequence is TGTGCCAGTAGTATAGATACGGTAGCTTATCAGCCCCAGCATTTT. This codes for CASSIDTVAYQPQHF.

The CDR3 spells CASSEAPGANTGELFF. As DNA, the CDR3 is TGTGCCAGCAGTGAAGCGCCAGGGGCGAACACCGGGGAGCTGTTTTTT. The V call is TRBV6-1, the J call TRBJ2-2; possible D gene TRBD1, 6 bases. This CDR3 has 16 residues. V was pared by 0 bases and J by 0 bases, with 8 bases between. The germline V gene encodes CDR1 MNHNS and CDR2 SASEGT.

The chain links TRBV29-1 to TRBJ1-5; D perhaps matches TRBD1 (5 bases). In germline, CDR1 is SQVTM, CDR2 ANQGSEA. Trimming stripped 2 bases from V and 6 bases from J, with 11 bases between. The CDR3 has 13 residues. The CDR3 here is CSVELTGGQPQHF. The CDR3 bases are TGCAGCGTTGAACTAACGGGGGGTCAGCCCCAGCATTTT.

The V gene is TRBV5-1, the J gene TRBJ2-3, with a possible D match to TRBD2 (5 bases). Germline V CDR1 and CDR2: SGHRS, YFSETQ. The CDR3 covers 18 residues. Trimming stripped 2 bases from V and 3 bases from J, with 22 bases between. The CDR3 DNA sequence: TGCGCCAGCAGCTTTGGCGGAGGAGCGTCGGTTGTGACAGATACGCAGTATTTT. Residues: CASSFGGGASVVTDTQYF.

This chain joins TRBV5-1 and TRBJ2-2; 7 nucleotides align to TRBD1. The CDR3 is made up of 15 amino acids. With 0 bases clipped from V and 6 bases from J, the junction kept 5 bases outside the gene matches. Germline assignment: CDR1 SGHRS and CDR2 YFSETQ. The CDR3: CASSLDGTAAGELFF. The CDR3 region has the DNA TGCGCCAGCAGCTTGGACGGGACAGCGGCCGGGGAGCTGTTTTTT.

The chain combines TRBV30 with TRBJ1-6, with D unresolved. Trimming removed 1 base from V and 2 bases from J, with 9 bases in between. The CDR3 covers 15 residues. The germline gives CDR1 GTSNPN, CDR2 SVGIG (reference sequence). This CDR3 is CAWSAPGPYNSPLHF. CDR3 sequence (DNA): TGTGCCTGGAGTGCTCCGGGCCCCTATAATTCACCCCTCCACTTT. The full variable domain, rest sourced from reference TRBV30 and TRBJ1-6, is SQTIHQWPATLVQPVGSPLSLECTVEGTSNPNLYWYRQAAGRGLQLLFYSVGIGQISSEVPQNLSASRPQDRQFILSSKKLLLSDSGFYLCAWSAPGPYNSPLHFGNGTRLTVT.

This chain joins TRBV6-5 and TRBJ2-5; D perhaps matches TRBD2 (6 bases). The CDR3 spans 13 residues. CDR1 MNHEY and CDR2 SVGAGI come from the germline V gene. Trimming took 8 bases from V and 4 from J, leaving 14 bases between them. The CDR3 nucleotides are TGTGCCAGCGTAGGATCGGGGGTAGAGACCCAGTACTTC. It yields the protein CASVGSGVETQYF.

This chain uses TRBV7-8 with TRBJ1-1, with 9 nucleotides matching TRBD1. CDR3 length: 18 residues. The germline CDR1 and CDR2 sequences are SGHVS and FQNEAQ. The V and J ends lost 0 bases and 3 bases, in that order; junction bases with no gene match: 11. CDR3 in DNA: TGTGCCAGCAGCTTAGCGCGCTTCACAGGGGGCGCCGACACTGAAGCTTTCTTT. Residues: CASSLARFTGGADTEAFF.

This rearrangement joins TRBV19 to TRBJ1-2; D is uncertain. V was shortened by 3 bases and J by 2 bases, with 10 bases between the two germline ends. The length of the CDR3 is 14 residues. The germline V gene encodes CDR1 LNHDA and CDR2 SQIVND (reference sequence). The CDR3 reads CASSMGGANYGYTF. The CDR3, as DNA: TGTGCCAGTAGTATGGGCGGCGCGAACTATGGCTACACCTTC. Together with reference TRBV19 and TRBJ1-2, the CDR3 gives the full variable domain: DGGITQSPKYLFRKEGQNVTLSCEQNLNHDAMYWYRQDPGQGLRLIYYSQIVNDFQKGDIAEGYSVSREKKESFPLTVTSAQKNPTAFYLCASSMGGANYGYTFGSGTRLTVV.

As regards this clone: This may arise from a read error, as a much more abundant clone is one base away. V and J are TRBV7-2 and TRBJ1-3; no definite D call. This CDR3 contains 14 residues. Looked up from germline, CDR1 is SGHTA and CDR2 is FQGNSA. Deletions cut 1 base from V and 0 bases from J, with 4 bases between. The CDR3 sequence is CASSLGYSGNTIYF. The CDR3 DNA sequence: TGTGCCAGCAGCTTAGGCTACTCTGGAAACACCATATATTTT.

The rearrangement links TRBV30 to TRBJ1-2; 12 bases fit TRBD1. Trimming removed 0 bases from V and 6 bases from J; junction bases left unmatched: 11. CDR1 GTSNPN and CDR2 SVGIG come from the germline V gene (reference sequence). The CDR3 sequence is 17 residues long. CDR3 loop: CAWSVRGQGAKVNGYTF. The CDR3 region has the DNA TGTGCCTGGAGTGTTCGGGGACAGGGGGCGAAGGTCAATGGCTACACCTTC.

In its sample, this clone was seen once. The CDR3 region is CATSESRATDTQYF. CDR3 sequence (DNA): TGTGCCACCAGTGAAAGCAGGGCAACAGATACGCAGTATTTT. V and J are TRBV24-1 and TRBJ2-3; maybe TRBD1 (5 bases). The ends were cut back, 4 bases at V and 3 bases at J, with 10 bases in the middle. Germline lookup yields CDR1 KGHDR and CDR2 SFDVKD. This CDR3 is built from 14 residues.

J is TRBJ2-6 and V is TRBV5-4; D perhaps matches TRBD2 (6 bases). The CDR3 consists of 16 residues. Germline CDR1 reads SGHNT; CDR2 reads YYREEE (reference sequence). Trimming took off 0 bases at V and 2 bases at J, with 9 bases between the two ends. The CDR3 protein is CASSLDGGTGANVLTF. The DNA of the CDR3 is TGTGCCAGCAGCTTGGATGGGGGGACTGGGGCCAACGTCCTGACTTTC.

The genes are TRBV5-1 and TRBJ2-7; D possibly uses TRBD1 or TRBD2 (5 bases each). The CDR3 sequence is 16 residues long. Germline CDR1 reads SGHRS; CDR2 reads YFSETQ. The V gene lost 0 bases and the J gene lost 5 bases, with 18 bases spanning the gap. CDR3 nucleotide sequence: TGCGCCAGCAGCTTGGTTACGGGGCGCCGTGGGAACGAGCAGTACTTC. This encodes CASSLVTGRRGNEQYF.

The J gene is TRBJ1-5, the V gene TRBV10-2; 8 nucleotides align to TRBD1. Unmatched junction bases numbered 2, after V lost 4 bases and J lost 3 bases. Germline values: CDR1 WSHSY, CDR2 SAAADI. CDR3 length: 14 amino acids. This chain's CDR3 is CASSGGQDNQPQHF. For the CDR3, the DNA is TGCGCCAGCAGTGGGGGACAGGACAATCAGCCCCAGCATTTT.

V is TRBV5-4 and J is TRBJ2-5; 10 nucleotides match TRBD2. Germline loops: CDR1 SGHNT, CDR2 YYREEE (reference sequence). The CDR3 length is 14 residues. Losses at the gene ends were 2 bases for V and 5 bases for J; bases not matched to a gene: 3. The CDR3 DNA sequence: TGTGCCAGCAGCTTCAGCGGGAGGGTGGAGACCCAGTACTTC. The encoded protein is CASSFSGRVETQYF.

The chain joins TRBV27 to TRBJ2-2, with TRBD2 identical over 13 bases. V trimming: 7 bases; J trimming: 7 bases; junction bases outside the gene matches: 15. This CDR3 spans 18 amino acids. The germline gives CDR1 MNHEY, CDR2 SMNVEV (reference sequence). As DNA, the CDR3 is TGTGCCAGCAAACCCCCGGGACTAGCGGGATTAGCGGGCGGGGAGCTGTTTTTT. This translates into CASKPPGLAGLAGGELFF.